The 3 T cell receptor beta chains given below trace back to one sample, sequenced in a study of molecular identifiers for immune sequencing clone quantification. TCRdb fed the PCR reads into MiXCR, producing one record per CDR3 protein. The sample has some 580,000 distinct CDR3 sequences; 25% are singletons. Sequencing was performed on naive CD8+ T cells from blood, with Jurkat cell RNA spiked in. Indicated subset: FACS-sorted CD8+CD4-CCR7+CD45RA+ naive T cells. These receptors all come from a human donor in good health. Some libraries in this study had Jurkat cell RNA spiked in.

V is TRBV9 and J is TRBJ2-3; TRBD2 matches at 8 bases. V was clipped by 0 bases and J by 4 bases; unmatched bases: 1. There are 14 residues in the CDR3. The germline gives CDR1 SGDLS, CDR2 YYNGEE. The CDR3 is CASSVAGGPDTQYF. The DNA of the CDR3 is TGTGCCAGCAGCGTAGCGGGGGGGCCAGATACGCAGTATTTT.

On this clonotype itself: A much larger clone lies a single base off, so this may be a read error. The CDR3 nucleotides are TGTGCCAGCAGTTACAGCCATCAGCGAACCGGCACAGATGCGCAGTATTTT. This encodes CASSYSHQRTGTDAQYF. This chain uses TRBV6-6 with TRBJ2-3; D is unclear. This CDR3 contains 17 residues. CDR1 is MNHNY, CDR2 SVGAGI, per germline (reference sequence).

This clonotype was seen only a few times. The V gene is TRBV6-4, the J gene TRBJ2-7, with 7 bases matching TRBD1. Trimming removed 0 bases from V and 6 bases from J; junction bases left unmatched: 8. Germline CDR1 and CDR2: MRHNA and SNTAGT. The CDR3 sequence is 15 residues long. Written as DNA, the CDR3 is TGTGCCAGCAGTGACTCACGGGACCGACAGGGCGAGCAGTACTTC. This codes for CASSDSRDRQGEQYF.